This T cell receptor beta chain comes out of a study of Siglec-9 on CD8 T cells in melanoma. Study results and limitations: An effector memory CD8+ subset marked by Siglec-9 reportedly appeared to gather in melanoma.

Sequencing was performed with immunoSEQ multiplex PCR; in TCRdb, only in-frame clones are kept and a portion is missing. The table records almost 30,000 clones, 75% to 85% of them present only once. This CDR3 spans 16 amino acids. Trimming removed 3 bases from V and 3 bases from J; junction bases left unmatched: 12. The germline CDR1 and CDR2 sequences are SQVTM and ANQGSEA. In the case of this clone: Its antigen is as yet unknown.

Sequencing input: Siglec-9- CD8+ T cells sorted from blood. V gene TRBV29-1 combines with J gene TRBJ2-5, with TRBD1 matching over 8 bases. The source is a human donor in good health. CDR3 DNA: TGCAGCGTTGACAGAATACTAAAGACAGGGGAAGAGACCCAGTACTTC. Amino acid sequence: CSVDRILKTGEETQYF.